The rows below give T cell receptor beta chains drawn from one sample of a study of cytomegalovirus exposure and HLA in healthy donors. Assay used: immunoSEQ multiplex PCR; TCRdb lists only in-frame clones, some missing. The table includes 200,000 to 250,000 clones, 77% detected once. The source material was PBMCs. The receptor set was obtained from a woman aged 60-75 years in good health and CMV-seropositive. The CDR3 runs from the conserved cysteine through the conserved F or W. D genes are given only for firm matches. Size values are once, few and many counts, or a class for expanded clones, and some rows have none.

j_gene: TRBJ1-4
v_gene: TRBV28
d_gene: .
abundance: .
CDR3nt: TGTGCCAGTAGAACAACTAATGAAAAACTGTTTTTT
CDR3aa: CASRTTNEKLFF

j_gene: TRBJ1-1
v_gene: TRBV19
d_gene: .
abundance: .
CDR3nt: TGTGCCAGTAGCCCCTGGGCCAAACAGGGAAACACTGAAGCTTTCTTT
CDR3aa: CASSPWAKQGNTEAFF

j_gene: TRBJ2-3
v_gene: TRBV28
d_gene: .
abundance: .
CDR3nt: TGTGCCAGCAGTTTATATGGGGCAGGAGATACGCAGTATTTT
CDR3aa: CASSLYGAGDTQYF

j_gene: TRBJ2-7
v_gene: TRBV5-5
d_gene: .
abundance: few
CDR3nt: TGTGCCAGCAGCTTGGACAGGACGGCTTACGAGCAGTACTTC
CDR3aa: CASSLDRTAYEQYF

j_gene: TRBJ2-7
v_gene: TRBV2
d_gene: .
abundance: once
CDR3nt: TGTGCCAGCAGTGTACAGGGTATCGGCAACGAGCAGTACTTC
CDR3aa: CASSVQGIGNEQYF

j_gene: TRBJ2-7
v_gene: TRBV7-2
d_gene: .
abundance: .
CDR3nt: TGTGCCAGCAGCTTAGCCTACAGATACGAGCAGTACTTC
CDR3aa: CASSLAYRYEQYF

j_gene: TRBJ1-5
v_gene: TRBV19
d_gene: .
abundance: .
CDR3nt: TGTGCCAGTAGTATTGAGCCGGGGGGAAGCAATCAGCCCCAGCATTTT
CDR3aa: CASSIEPGGSNQPQHF

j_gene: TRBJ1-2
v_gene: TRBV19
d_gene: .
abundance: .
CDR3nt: TGTGCCAGTAATCCGGACAGCACTAACTATGGCTACACCTTC
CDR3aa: CASNPDSTNYGYTF

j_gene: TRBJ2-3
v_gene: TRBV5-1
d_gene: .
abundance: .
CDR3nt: TGCGCCAGCAGCTTGGCGGGAGCTGGCACAGATACGCAGTATTTT
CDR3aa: CASSLAGAGTDTQYF

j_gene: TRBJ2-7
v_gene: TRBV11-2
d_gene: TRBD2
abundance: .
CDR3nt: TGTGCCAGCAGCTTAGCCCTACTAGCGGCATACGAGCAGTACTTC
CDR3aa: CASSLALLAAYEQYF

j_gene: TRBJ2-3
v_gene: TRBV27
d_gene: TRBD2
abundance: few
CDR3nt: TGTGCCAGCCGACTCGGGGGGGCAGATACGCAGTATTTT
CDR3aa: CASRLGGADTQYF

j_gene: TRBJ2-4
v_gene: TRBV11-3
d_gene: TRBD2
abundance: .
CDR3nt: TGTGCCAGCAGCTTAAACAGCGGGGACATTCAGTACTTC
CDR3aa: CASSLNSGDIQYF

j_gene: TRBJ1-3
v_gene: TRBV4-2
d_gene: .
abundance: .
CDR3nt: TGTGCCAGCAGCCAAGATAGAAGAAACACCATATATTTT
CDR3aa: CASSQDRRNTIYF

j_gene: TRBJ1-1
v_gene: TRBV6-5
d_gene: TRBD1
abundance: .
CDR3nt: TGTGCCAGCAGTTACGGGGGGACAGGTGAGAACACTGAAGCTTTCTTT
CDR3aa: CASSYGGTGENTEAFF

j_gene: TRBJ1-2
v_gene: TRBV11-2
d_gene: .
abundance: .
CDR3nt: TGTGCCAGCAGACCTTGGGGGCGTATTAACTATGGCTACACCTTC
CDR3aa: CASRPWGRINYGYTF

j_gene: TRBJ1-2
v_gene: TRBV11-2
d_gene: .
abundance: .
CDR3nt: TGTGCCAGCAGCTTACAGGGGAATGATGGCTACACCTTC
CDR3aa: CASSLQGNDGYTF

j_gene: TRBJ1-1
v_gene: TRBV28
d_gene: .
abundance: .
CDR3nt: TGTGCCAGCACGTGGGGACTTGGAACTGAAGCTTTCTTT
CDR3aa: CASTWGLGTEAFF